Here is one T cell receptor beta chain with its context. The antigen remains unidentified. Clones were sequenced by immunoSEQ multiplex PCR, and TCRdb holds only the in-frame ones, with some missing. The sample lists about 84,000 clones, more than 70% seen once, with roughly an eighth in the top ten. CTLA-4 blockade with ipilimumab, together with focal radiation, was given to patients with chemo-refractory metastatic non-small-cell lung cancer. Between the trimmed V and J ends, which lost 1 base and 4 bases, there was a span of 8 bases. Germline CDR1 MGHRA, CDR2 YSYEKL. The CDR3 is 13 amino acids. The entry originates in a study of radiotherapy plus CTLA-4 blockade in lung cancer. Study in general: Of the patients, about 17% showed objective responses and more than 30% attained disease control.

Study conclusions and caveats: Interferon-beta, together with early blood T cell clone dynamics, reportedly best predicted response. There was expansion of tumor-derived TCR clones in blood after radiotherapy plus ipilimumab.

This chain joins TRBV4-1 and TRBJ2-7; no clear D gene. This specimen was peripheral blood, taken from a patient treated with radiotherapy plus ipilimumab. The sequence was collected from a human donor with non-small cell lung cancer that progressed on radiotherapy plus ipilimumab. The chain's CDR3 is CASSQAPDYEQYF. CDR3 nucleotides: TGCGCCAGCAGCCAAGCCCCAGATTACGAGCAGTACTTC.